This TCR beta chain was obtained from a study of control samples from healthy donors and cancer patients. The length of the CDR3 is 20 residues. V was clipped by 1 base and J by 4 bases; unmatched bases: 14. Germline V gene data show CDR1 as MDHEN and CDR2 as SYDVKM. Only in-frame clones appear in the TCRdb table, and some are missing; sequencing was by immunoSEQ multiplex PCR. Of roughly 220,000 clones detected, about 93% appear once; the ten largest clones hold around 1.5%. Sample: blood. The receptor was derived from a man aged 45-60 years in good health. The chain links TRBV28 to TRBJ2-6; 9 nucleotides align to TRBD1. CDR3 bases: TGTGCCAGCAGTTTATTGTTGGGACAGGGAGGTCTTGCGGGGGCCAACGTCCTGACTTTC. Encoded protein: CASSLLLGQGGLAGANVLTF.